This T cell receptor (beta chain) is from a study of early T cells in non-severe SARS-CoV-2 infection. Whole-study context: Chains stayed unpaired after sequencing of bulk RNA from unsorted whole blood.

Study findings and constraints: VDJdb-based annotation leaned toward anti-spike CD8 responses and missed private and CD4 specificities.

A note on this clonotype: Its antigen is unidentified.

In the library, individual cDNA molecules carried attached unique molecular identifiers. Using its own MiXCR run on the 5' RACE reads, TCRdb lists one record per CDR3 protein. Among about 110,000 distinct CDR3 sequences listed, around 10% were seen once. This clonotype was obtained from an adult who was a healthcare worker with PCR-confirmed SARS-CoV-2 infection or an uninfected control (not recorded which). The sample comprised whole blood.

DNA of the CDR3: TGTGCCAGCACCTCGACAGGGGGCATAGGCACAGATACGCAGTATTTT. Encoded protein: CASTSTGGIGTDTQYF. The chain uses TRBV5-4 and TRBJ2-3; TRBD1 aligns across 10 bases. V lost 6 bases to trimming and J lost 1 base; unmatched junction nucleotides: 8. The CDR3 is 16 amino acids. Germline assignment: CDR1 SGHNT and CDR2 YYREEE (reference sequence).